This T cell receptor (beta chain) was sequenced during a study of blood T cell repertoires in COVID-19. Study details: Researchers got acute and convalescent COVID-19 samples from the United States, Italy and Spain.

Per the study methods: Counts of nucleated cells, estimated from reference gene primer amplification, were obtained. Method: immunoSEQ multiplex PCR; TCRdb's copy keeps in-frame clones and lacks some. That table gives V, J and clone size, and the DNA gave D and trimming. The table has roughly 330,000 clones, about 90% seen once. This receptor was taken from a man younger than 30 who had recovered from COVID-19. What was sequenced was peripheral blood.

Here the CDR3 DNA reads TGTGCCAGCAGTGAATCACGACTGATTTACTACGAGCAGTACTTC. This codes for CASSESRLIYYEQYF. The chain uses TRBV6-1 and TRBJ2-7; no clear D gene. V lost 2 bases, J lost 3 bases, and 14 bases lay in between. CDR3 length equals 15 residues. Germline V gene lookup returns CDR1 MNHNS and CDR2 SASEGT.